The clone carrying this T cell receptor (beta chain) was observed at least ten times. The target antigen is unknown. The sample comes from a study of T cells in Graves' hyperthyroidism and ophthalmopathy. Study results and caveats: Before onset, by a median of about seven months, the model predicted ophthalmopathy. Blood also showed most of the thyroid clonotypes that were expanded above 0.001.

TCR beta CDR3 regions were amplified from RNA transcripts. When the TCR CDR3 underwent first-round RT-PCR, the HTBI primer set was used. A single record per CDR3 protein comes from TCRdb applying MiXCR to the multiplex PCR reads. The data show under 450,000 distinct CDR3 sequences, approximately 12% seen once. Lactation, pregnancy, other autoimmune disease or uncontrolled infection excluded patients. Before ophthalmopathy appeared, progressors gave blood at initial hyperthyroidism diagnosis. The V end lost 0 bases, the J end lost 2 bases, and 5 bases lay between the germline ends. The CDR3 is 13 residues long. CDR1 and CDR2 (germline): LGHDT, YNNKEL (reference sequence).

This receptor was obtained from a man aged 30-40 years with Graves' hyperthyroidism that later progressed to Graves' ophthalmopathy. This chain joins TRBV3-1 and TRBJ2-7, with D unresolved. The sample was blood. CDR3 nucleotide sequence: TGTGCCAGCAGCCAAGATAGGACCTACGAGCAGTACTTC. Encoded protein: CASSQDRTYEQYF.